This T cell receptor beta chain was obtained from a study of breast tumors, draining lymph nodes, adjacent tissues. This clonotype showed up many times. TCRdb reanalysed the multiplex PCR reads using MiXCR and keeps one entry per CDR3 protein. The sample includes over 200,000 distinct CDR3 sequences, under 40% seen only once; the top ten take approximately 3.6%. Germline loops: CDR1 SNHLY, CDR2 FYNNEI. Trimming cost V 6 bases and J 0 bases; bases outside gene matches: 5. This CDR3 is built from 15 residues. Axillary draining lymph nodes of breast cancer patients supplied the node samples. Sequences were obtained from axillary lymph node tissue. The receptor comes from a female donor with breast cancer. Some clones in this sample may be carry-over from other donors' samples. V is TRBV2 and J is TRBJ1-5; 7 bases match TRBD1. The chain's CDR3 is CASRSGGNSNQPQHF. In DNA form, the CDR3 reads TGTGCCAGCAGATCAGGGGGTAATAGCAATCAGCCCCAGCATTTT.